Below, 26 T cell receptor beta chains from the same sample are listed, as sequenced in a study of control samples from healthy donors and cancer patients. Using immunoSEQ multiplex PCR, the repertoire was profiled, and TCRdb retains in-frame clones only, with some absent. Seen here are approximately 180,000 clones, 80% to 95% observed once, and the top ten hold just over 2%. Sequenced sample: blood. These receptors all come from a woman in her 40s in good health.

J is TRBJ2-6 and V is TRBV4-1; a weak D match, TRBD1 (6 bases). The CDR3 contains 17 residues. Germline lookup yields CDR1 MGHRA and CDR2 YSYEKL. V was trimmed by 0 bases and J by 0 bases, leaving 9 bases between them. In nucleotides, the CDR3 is TGCGCCAGCAGCCAAGACAGGGGACCCTCTGGGGCCAACGTCCTGACTTTC. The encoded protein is CASSQDRGPSGANVLTF.

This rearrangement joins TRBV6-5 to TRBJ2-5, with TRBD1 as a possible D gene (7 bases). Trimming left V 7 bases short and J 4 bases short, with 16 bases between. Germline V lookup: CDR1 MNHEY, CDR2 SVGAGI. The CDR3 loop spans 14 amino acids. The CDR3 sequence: CASKEGAPLETQYF. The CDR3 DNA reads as TGTGCCAGCAAGGAGGGGGCCCCGCTAGAGACCCAGTACTTC.

This CDR3 reads CSVEAPTQQETQYF. The DNA of the CDR3 is TGCAGCGTTGAAGCACCTACCCAGCAAGAGACCCAGTACTTC. This chain joins TRBV29-1 and TRBJ2-5; no reliable D call. Germline CDR1 is SQVTM and CDR2 is ANQGSEA. Between the trimmed V and J ends, which lost 1 base and 2 bases, there was a span of 11 bases. This CDR3 is 14 amino acids long.

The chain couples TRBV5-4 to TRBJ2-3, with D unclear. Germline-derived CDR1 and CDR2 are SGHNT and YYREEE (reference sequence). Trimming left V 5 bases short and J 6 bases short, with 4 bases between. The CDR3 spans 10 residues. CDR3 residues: CASRGDTQYF. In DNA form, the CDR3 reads TGTGCCAGCAGAGGGGATACGCAGTATTTT.

The CDR3 loop is CASGLTGASGYTF. CDR3 DNA: TGTGCCAGCGGATTGACAGGCGCGTCGGGCTACACCTTC. The genes are TRBV12-3 or TRBV12-4 and TRBJ1-2, with D maybe TRBD1 (6 bases). Trimming stripped 8 bases from V and 8 bases from J, with 18 bases between. The length of the CDR3 is 13 residues.

This CDR3 is CASSLAAGFGAFF. The CDR3, as DNA: TGCGCCAGCAGCTTGGCGGCAGGGTTTGGAGCTTTCTTT. The chain is built from TRBV5-1 and TRBJ1-1; possible D gene TRBD1, 5 bases. Trimming stripped 0 bases from V and 10 bases from J, with 13 bases between. Per germline, CDR1 SGHRS and CDR2 YFSETQ. The CDR3 loop spans 13 amino acids.

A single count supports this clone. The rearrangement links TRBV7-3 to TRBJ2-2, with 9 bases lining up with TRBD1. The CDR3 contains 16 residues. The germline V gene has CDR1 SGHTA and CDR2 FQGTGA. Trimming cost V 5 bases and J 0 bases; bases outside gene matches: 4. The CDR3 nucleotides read TGTGCCAGCAGCCGGACAGGGGTCGCGAACACCGGGGAGCTGTTTTTT. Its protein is CASSRTGVANTGELFF.

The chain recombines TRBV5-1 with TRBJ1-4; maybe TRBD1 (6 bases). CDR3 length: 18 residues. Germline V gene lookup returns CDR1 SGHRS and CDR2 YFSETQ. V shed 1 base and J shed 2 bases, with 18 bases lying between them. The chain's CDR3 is CASSLTGSNSLTNEKLFF. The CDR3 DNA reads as TGCGCCAGCAGCTTGACAGGGTCCAATTCCTTGACTAATGAAAAACTGTTTTTT. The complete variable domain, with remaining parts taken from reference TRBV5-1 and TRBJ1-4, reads KAGVTQTPRYLIKTRGQQVTLSCSPISGHRSVSWYQQTPGQGLQFLFEYFSETQRNKGNFPGRFSGRQFSNSRSEMNVSTLELGDSALYLCASSLTGSNSLTNEKLFFGSGTQLSVL.

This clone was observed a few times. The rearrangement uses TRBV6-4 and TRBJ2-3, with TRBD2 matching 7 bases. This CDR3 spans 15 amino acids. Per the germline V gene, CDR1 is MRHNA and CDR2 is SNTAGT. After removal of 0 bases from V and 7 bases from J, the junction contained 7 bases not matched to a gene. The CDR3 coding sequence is TGTGCCAGCAGTGACTCAGCGGGGAGTGGAAATACGCAGTATTTT. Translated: CASSDSAGSGNTQYF.

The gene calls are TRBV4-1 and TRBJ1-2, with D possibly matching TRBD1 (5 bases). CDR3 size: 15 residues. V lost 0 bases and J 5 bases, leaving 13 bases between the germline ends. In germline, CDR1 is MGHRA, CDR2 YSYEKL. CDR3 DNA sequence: TGCGCCAGCAGCCAAGACCGGGACCCGGGATATGGCTACACCTTC. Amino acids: CASSQDRDPGYGYTF.

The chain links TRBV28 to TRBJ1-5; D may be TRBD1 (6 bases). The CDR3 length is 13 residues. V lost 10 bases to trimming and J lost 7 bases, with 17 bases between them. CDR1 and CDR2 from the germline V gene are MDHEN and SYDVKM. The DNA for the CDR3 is TGTGCCATTTCCAGGGGCCGGAGGCAGCCCCAGCATTTT. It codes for CAISRGRRQPQHF.

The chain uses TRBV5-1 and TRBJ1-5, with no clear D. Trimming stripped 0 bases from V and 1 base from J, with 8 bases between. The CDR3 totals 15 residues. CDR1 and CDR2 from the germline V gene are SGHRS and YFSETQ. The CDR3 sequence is CASSLEGMSNQPQHF. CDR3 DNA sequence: TGCGCCAGCAGCTTGGAAGGGATGAGCAATCAGCCCCAGCATTTT.

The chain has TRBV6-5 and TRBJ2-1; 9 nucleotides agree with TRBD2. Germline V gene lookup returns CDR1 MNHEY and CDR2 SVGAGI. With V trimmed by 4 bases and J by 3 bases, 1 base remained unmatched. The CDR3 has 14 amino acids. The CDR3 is CASSSSGNYNEQFF. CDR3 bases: TGTGCCAGCAGTTCTAGCGGGAACTACAATGAGCAGTTCTTC.

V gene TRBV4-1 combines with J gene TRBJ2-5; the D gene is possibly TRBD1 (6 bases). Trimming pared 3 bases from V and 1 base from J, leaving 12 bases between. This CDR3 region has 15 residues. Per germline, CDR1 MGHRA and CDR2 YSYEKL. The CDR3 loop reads CASSQGDRFQETQYF. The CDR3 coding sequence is TGCGCCAGCAGCCAGGGAGACAGGTTCCAAGAGACCCAGTACTTC.

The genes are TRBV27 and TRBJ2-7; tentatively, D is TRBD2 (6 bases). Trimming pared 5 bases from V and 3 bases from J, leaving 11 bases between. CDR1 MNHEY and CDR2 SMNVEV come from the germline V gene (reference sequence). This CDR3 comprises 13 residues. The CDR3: CASSLSGGYEQYF. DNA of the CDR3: TGTGCCAGCAGTCTCTCCGGGGGCTACGAGCAGTACTTC.

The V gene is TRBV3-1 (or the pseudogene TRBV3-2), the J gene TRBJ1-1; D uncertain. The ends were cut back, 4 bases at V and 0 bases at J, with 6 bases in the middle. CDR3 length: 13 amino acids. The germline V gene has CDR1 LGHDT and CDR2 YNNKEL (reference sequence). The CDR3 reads CASSRVLNTEAFF. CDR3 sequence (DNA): TGTGCCAGCAGCCGGGTTCTGAACACTGAAGCTTTCTTT.

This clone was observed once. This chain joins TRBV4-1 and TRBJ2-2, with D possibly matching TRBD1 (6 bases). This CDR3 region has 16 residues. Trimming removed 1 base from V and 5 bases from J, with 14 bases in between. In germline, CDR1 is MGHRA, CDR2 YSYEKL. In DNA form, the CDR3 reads TGCGCCAGCAGCCAAGCGAAGGGGGAAGGAACCGGGGAGCTGTTTTTT. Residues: CASSQAKGEGTGELFF.

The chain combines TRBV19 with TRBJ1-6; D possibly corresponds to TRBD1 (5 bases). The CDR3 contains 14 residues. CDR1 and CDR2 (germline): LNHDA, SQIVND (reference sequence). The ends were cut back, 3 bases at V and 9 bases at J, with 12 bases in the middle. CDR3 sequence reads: CASSIRARGSPLHF. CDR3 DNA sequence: TGTGCCAGTAGTATCAGGGCGAGGGGTTCACCCCTCCACTTT.

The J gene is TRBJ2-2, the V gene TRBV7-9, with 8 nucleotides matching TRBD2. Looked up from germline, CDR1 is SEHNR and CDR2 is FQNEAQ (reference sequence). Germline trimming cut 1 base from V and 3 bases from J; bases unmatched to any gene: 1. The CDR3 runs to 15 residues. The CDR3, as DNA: TGTGCCAGCAGCTTAGATAGCGGGGACACCGGGGAGCTGTTTTTT. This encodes CASSLDSGDTGELFF.

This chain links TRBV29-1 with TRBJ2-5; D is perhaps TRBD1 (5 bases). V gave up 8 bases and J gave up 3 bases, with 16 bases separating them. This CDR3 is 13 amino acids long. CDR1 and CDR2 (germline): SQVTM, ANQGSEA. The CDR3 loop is CSTTPTGEETQYF. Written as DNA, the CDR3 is TGCAGCACGACGCCCACAGGTGAAGAGACCCAGTACTTC.

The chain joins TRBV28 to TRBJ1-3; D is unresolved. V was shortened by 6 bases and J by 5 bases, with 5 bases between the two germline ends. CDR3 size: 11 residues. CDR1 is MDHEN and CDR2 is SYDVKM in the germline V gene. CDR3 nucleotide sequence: TGTGCCAGCAGCTCAAGAAACACCATATATTTT. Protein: CASSSRNTIYF.

The CDR3 bases are TGTGCCAGCAGCCTTGGGTCGTCCTACGAGCAGTACTTC. Protein: CASSLGSSYEQYF. The chain couples TRBV3-1 (or the pseudogene TRBV3-2) to TRBJ2-7; D gene ambiguous. From germline, CDR1 is LGHDT and CDR2 YNNKEL (reference sequence). The V and J ends lost 4 bases and 1 base respectively, with 8 bases between them. The CDR3 covers 13 residues.

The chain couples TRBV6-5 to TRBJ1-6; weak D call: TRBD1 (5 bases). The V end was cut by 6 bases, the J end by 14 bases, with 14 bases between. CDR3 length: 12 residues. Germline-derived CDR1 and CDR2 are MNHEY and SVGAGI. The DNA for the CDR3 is TGTGCCAGCAGAAACGAAGGGGCATCCCTCCACTTT. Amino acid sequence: CASRNEGASLHF.

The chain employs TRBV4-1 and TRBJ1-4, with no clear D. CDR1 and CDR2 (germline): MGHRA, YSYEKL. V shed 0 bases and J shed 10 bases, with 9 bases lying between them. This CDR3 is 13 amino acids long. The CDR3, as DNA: TGCGCCAGCAGCCAAGAAGTGGAAGCAAAACTGTTTTTT. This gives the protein CASSQEVEAKLFF.

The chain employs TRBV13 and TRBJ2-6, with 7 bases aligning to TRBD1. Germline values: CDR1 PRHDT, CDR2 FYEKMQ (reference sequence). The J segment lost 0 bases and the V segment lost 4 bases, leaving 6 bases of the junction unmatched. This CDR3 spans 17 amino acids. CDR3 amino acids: CASSWGQLFSGANVLTF. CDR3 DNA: TGTGCCAGCAGCTGGGGACAGTTATTCTCTGGGGCCAACGTCCTGACTTTC.

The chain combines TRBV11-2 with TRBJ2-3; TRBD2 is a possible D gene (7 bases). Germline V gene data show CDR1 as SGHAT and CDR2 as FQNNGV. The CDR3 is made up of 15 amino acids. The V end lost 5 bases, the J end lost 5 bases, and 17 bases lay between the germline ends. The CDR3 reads CASSPNGGGRDTQYF. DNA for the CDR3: TGTGCCAGCAGCCCGAATGGGGGGGGCAGAGATACGCAGTATTTT. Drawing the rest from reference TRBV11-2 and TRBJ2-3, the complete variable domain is EAGVAQSPRYKIIEKRQSVAFWCNPISGHATLYWYQQILGQGPKLLIQFQNNGVVDDSQLPKDRFSAERLKGVDSTLKIQPAKLEDSAVYLCASSPNGGGRDTQYFGPGTRLTVL.